Listed below are T cell receptor beta chains from one sample, sequenced in a study of blood T cell repertoires in COVID-19. Measured with immunoSEQ multiplex PCR; TCRdb has only the in-frame clones, and not every one. The sample lists under 200,000 clones; 80% to 90% were seen once. Source material: PBMCs or T cells enriched from blood (not recorded which). The receptors shown here come from a woman aged 18 to 35 who had recovered from COVID-19. CDR3s include the opening cysteine and the closing phenylalanine or tryptophan. A D gene is named only where the DNA matches it firmly. For some rows the clone size is stated as once, few or many, or as a class when expanded; others skip it.

TRBJ1-1	TRBV18	.	15	TRBD1	CASSPRTGKDTEAFF	TGTGCCAGCTCACCCAGGACAGGGAAAGACACTGAAGCTTTCTTT
TRBJ2-7	TRBV5-6	.	14	TRBD1	CASSLRRGPYEQYF	TGTGCCAGCAGCTTGCGCAGGGGGCCCTACGAGCAGTACTTC
TRBJ2-7	TRBV3-1/TRBV3-2	.	14	.	CASSQRGWGWEQYF	TGTGCCAGCAGCCAAAGGGGTTGGGGCTGGGAGCAGTACTTC
TRBJ1-1	TRBV5-1	few	17	TRBD1	CASSLVGGGRGNTEAFF	TGCGCCAGCAGCTTGGTTGGAGGGGGCAGAGGGAACACTGAAGCTTTCTTT
TRBJ2-5	TRBV5-4	.	12	TRBD2	CASTGLGGTQYF	TGTGCCAGCACGGGACTAGGAGGGACCCAGTACTTC
TRBJ1-5	TRBV28	.	14	TRBD1	CASKTGTVNQPQHF	TGTGCCAGCAAGACCGGGACAGTCAATCAGCCCCAGCATTTT
TRBJ1-5	TRBV10-3	.	14	.	CASNGGERGQPQHF	TGTGCCTCCAATGGGGGGGAAAGAGGACAGCCCCAGCATTTT
TRBJ2-7	TRBV6-1	.	13	.	CASSEALSDEQYF	TGTGCCAGCAGTGAAGCGCTGTCGGACGAGCAGTACTTC
TRBJ1-6	TRBV28	.	15	TRBD1	CASSRQGMGNSPLHF	TGTGCCAGCAGTCGACAGGGGATGGGGAATTCACCCCTCCACTTT
TRBJ2-7	TRBV27	.	14	TRBD1	CASSSGTAAYEQYF	TGTGCCAGCAGTTCCGGGACAGCCGCTTACGAGCAGTACTTC
TRBJ1-2	TRBV5-4	.	14	TRBD1	CASSHLQGTYGYTF	TGTGCCAGCAGCCACTTACAGGGGACCTATGGCTACACCTTC
TRBJ2-5	TRBV5-1	.	16	.	CASNDGLVPSQETQYF	TGCGCCAGCAATGATGGCCTAGTTCCTTCACAAGAGACCCAGTACTTC
TRBJ1-2	TRBV21-1	.	13	.	CASRGQTNYGYTF	TGTGCCAGCAGGGGCCAGACTAACTATGGCTACACCTTC
TRBJ2-7	TRBV5-6	.	13	.	CASSLPRPVKQYF	TGTGCCAGCAGCTTGCCCCGCCCGGTTAAGCAGTACTTC
TRBJ2-5	TRBV30	.	11	.	CAWTLGETQYF	TGTGCCTGGACCCTAGGAGAGACCCAGTACTTC
TRBJ1-2	TRBV4-1	few	15	.	CASSQEQGANYGYTF	TGCGCCAGCAGCCAGGAACAGGGAGCTAACTATGGCTACACCTTC
TRBJ1-1	TRBV6-4	few	14	.	CASSPSEGVNEAFF	TGTGCCAGCAGCCCCAGCGAGGGTGTTAATGAAGCTTTCTTT
TRBJ2-7	TRBV28	once	15	TRBD1	CASSFGGQGSYEQYF	TGTGCCAGCAGTTTTGGGGGACAGGGTTCCTACGAGCAGTACTTC
TRBJ1-5	TRBV6-5	.	14	.	CASGQGWETQPQHF	TGTGCCAGCGGCCAAGGATGGGAGACTCAGCCCCAGCATTTT
TRBJ1-3	TRBV9	.	16	.	CASSAVDSSLGNTIYF	TGTGCCAGCAGCGCGGTAGACAGTTCTCTCGGAAACACCATATATTTT
TRBJ2-2	TRBV19	.	18	.	CASSKKFFDYLNTGELFF	TGTGCCAGTAGTAAGAAATTTTTCGACTACCTGAACACCGGGGAGCTGTTTTTT
TRBJ2-7	TRBV12-1	.	16	.	CASSPPLAGGSYEQYF	TGTGCCAGCAGCCCTCCCCTAGCGGGGGGTTCCTACGAGCAGTACTTC
TRBJ1-4	TRBV2	.	13	.	CASSFATNEKLFF	TGTGCCAGCAGTTTCGCAACTAATGAAAAACTGTTTTTT
TRBJ2-7	TRBV6-1	.	16	.	CASSEASQGRSPEQYF	TGTGCCAGCAGTGAAGCATCACAGGGTCGATCCCCCGAGCAGTACTTC
TRBJ1-2	TRBV5-1	.	15	.	CASSLQQGANYGYTF	TGCGCCAGCAGCTTACAACAGGGAGCTAACTATGGCTACACCTTC
TRBJ1-1	TRBV5-1	once	14	.	CASSLNTMNTEAFF	TGCGCCAGCAGCTTGAACACCATGAACACTGAAGCTTTCTTT
TRBJ2-1	TRBV7-6	.	17	TRBD1	CASSLEYGQGALGEQFF	TGTGCCAGCAGCCTAGAATATGGACAGGGGGCGCTCGGTGAGCAGTTCTTC
TRBJ1-4	TRBV6-1	.	15	TRBD1	CASSETGTGYEKLFF	TGTGCCAGCAGTGAGACCGGGACAGGGTATGAAAAACTGTTTTTT
TRBJ1-1	TRBV20-1	.	14	.	CSASKTQGNTEAFF	TGCAGTGCTAGTAAGACACAGGGGAACACTGAAGCTTTCTTT
TRBJ1-1	TRBV27	once	14	TRBD1	CASRRTGRNTEAFF	TGTGCCAGCAGGAGGACAGGGAGAAACACTGAAGCTTTCTTT
TRBJ2-5	TRBV5-4	.	14	.	CASSFRGTQETQYF	TGTGCCAGCAGCTTTCGGGGGACCCAAGAGACCCAGTACTTC
TRBJ2-5	TRBV19	.	15	.	CASSIARGSGETQYF	TGTGCCAGTAGTATAGCCAGGGGCTCGGGTGAGACCCAGTACTTC
TRBJ1-1	TRBV10-3	few	13	.	CAISESRNTEAFF	TGTGCCATCAGTGAGTCTCGGAACACTGAAGCTTTCTTT
TRBJ1-2	TRBV27	.	13	.	CASSQDSSYGYTF	TGTGCCAGCAGCCAAGACAGCTCCTATGGCTACACCTTC
TRBJ2-3	TRBV7-2	.	14	.	CASRDLNSGDTQYF	TGTGCCAGCAGAGACCTAAATAGCGGAGATACGCAGTATTTT
TRBJ1-2	TRBV6-5	.	14	TRBD1	CASSYGTGGFGYTF	TGTGCCAGCAGCTATGGGACAGGGGGGTTTGGCTACACCTTC
TRBJ1-4	TRBV27	.	16	.	CASSFGGAGEHEKLFF	TGTGCCAGCAGTTTTGGTGGGGCAGGGGAGCATGAAAAACTGTTTTTT
TRBJ1-2	TRBV10-3	.	15	.	CAISDTYSLNYGYTF	TGTGCCATCAGTGACACCTACAGCCTCAACTATGGCTACACCTTC
TRBJ2-3	TRBV19	.	15	TRBD1	CASRGETGVTDTQYF	TGTGCCAGTAGGGGCGAGACAGGGGTCACAGATACGCAGTATTTT
TRBJ2-1	TRBV7-9	once	16	.	CASSLTDSKNYNEQFF	TGTGCCAGCAGCTTGACCGACTCGAAGAACTACAATGAGCAGTTCTTC
TRBJ2-1	TRBV6-5	few	15	.	CASSPLITSVNEQFF	TGTGCCAGCAGTCCGCTTATAACTAGTGTTAATGAGCAGTTCTTC
TRBJ2-1	TRBV29-1	.	13	TRBD1	CSARGQEYNEQFF	TGCAGCGCCCGAGGACAGGAATACAATGAGCAGTTCTTC
TRBJ2-7	TRBV6-2/TRBV6-3	.	16	TRBD2	CASSYSGLAGFYEQYF	TGTGCCAGCAGTTACTCGGGGCTAGCGGGTTTCTACGAGCAGTACTTC
TRBJ2-3	TRBV2	.	14	.	CASRLDRSTDTQYF	TGTGCCAGCAGGTTGGACAGAAGCACAGATACGCAGTATTTT
TRBJ1-3	TRBV7-6	.	17	.	CASSLGLSGANGNTIYF	TGTGCCAGCAGCTTGGGCCTCTCAGGGGCTAATGGAAACACCATATATTTT
TRBJ2-5	TRBV19	.	15	.	CASSIGPRGRETQYF	TGTGCCAGTAGTATAGGCCCCCGGGGGAGGGAGACCCAGTACTTC
TRBJ1-2	TRBV7-2	.	17	TRBD1	CASSLRDRASRVYGYTF	TGTGCCAGCAGCTTACGTGACAGGGCCTCAAGAGTCTATGGCTACACCTTC
TRBJ1-2	TRBV7-6	.	11	.	CASSRDYGYTF	TGTGCCAGCAGCCGGGACTATGGCTACACCTTC
TRBJ2-4	TRBV28	.	16	TRBD2	CASRHTSPGLGGIQYF	TGTGCCAGCAGGCACACCTCACCGGGACTAGGGGGCATTCAGTACTTC
TRBJ2-5	TRBV29-1	.	16	TRBD1	CSVESSGTGVGETQYF	TGCAGCGTTGAAAGTAGTGGGACAGGGGTTGGGGAGACCCAGTACTTC
TRBJ2-2	TRBV7-7	once	16	.	CASSLAPSANTGELFF	TGTGCCAGCAGCTTAGCTCCGAGCGCCAACACCGGGGAGCTGTTTTTT
TRBJ2-7	TRBV7-9	.	16	TRBD1	CASSSEQDRGTYEQYF	TGTGCCAGCAGCTCTGAACAGGACAGGGGTACCTACGAGCAGTACTTC
TRBJ1-1	TRBV14	.	13	.	CASGIYGSAEAFF	TGTGCCAGCGGAATTTACGGGAGCGCTGAAGCTTTCTTT
TRBJ1-5	TRBV5-6	.	14	.	CASSSTHPAQPQHF	TGTGCCAGCAGCAGCACCCATCCTGCTCAGCCCCAGCATTTT
TRBJ1-2	TRBV24-1	few	13	.	CAARDTPNYGYTF	TGTGCCGCCCGGGACACCCCTAACTATGGCTACACCTTC
TRBJ1-2	TRBV4-2	once	17	TRBD1	CASSQVQGGGSNYGYTF	TGTGCCAGCAGCCAAGTCCAAGGGGGCGGATCTAACTATGGCTACACCTTC
TRBJ2-2	TRBV1	.	18	.	CTSSQYGLAGGRTGELFF	TGCACCAGCAGCCAGTATGGGCTAGCGGGGGGCCGAACCGGGGAGCTGTTTTTT